Sequencing of this T cell receptor beta chain was carried out in a study of T cells in localized non-small cell lung cancer. The CDR3 has 15 residues. V lost 4 bases and J lost 2, with 15 bases in between. Germline V CDR1 and CDR2: LNHDA, SQIVND (reference sequence). General study results and limits: Exceeding tumor, uninvolved adjacent lung had the highest T cell clonality.

Comment on this clone: Its antigen is as yet unknown.

Assay: immunoSEQ multiplex PCR; the TCRdb copy retains only in-frame clones and omits some. The sample holds tens of thousands of clones, about 88% seen once. This TCR was sampled from a man aged 35-69 years with stage II squamous cell lung carcinoma. Sequenced here: PBMCs, sampled before any cancer treatment. V is TRBV19 and J is TRBJ2-7; D is ambiguous. CDR3 sequence reads: CASSNRASITYEQYF. The CDR3 nucleotides read TGTGCCAGTAGTAACCGGGCCTCAATCACCTACGAGCAGTACTTC.